The 9 T cell receptor beta chains presented below share a single source sample, sequenced in a study of blood T cells in healthy people across ages. Primed by a sample-barcoded 5' primer and a J-beta primer mix, a second PCR proceeded for about 7 to 12 cycles. TCRdb re-analysed the 5' RACE reads in MiXCR, keeping a single row per CDR3 protein. The sample yields approximately 810,000 distinct CDR3 sequences, 29% seen once. The sequenced sample was blood. These receptor sequences come from an elderly woman in good health.

The chain recombines TRBV6-2 or TRBV6-3 with TRBJ1-1; 7 nucleotides agree with TRBD1. CDR3 size: 17 residues. Germline CDR1 is MNHEY and CDR2 is SVGEGT. Trimming took 7 bases from V and 4 from J; bases not matched to a gene: 18. The CDR3 nucleotides are TGTGCCAGCACCGATCTAATGGAGGGGGCGATGGGCACTGAAGCTTTCTTT. Its protein product is CASTDLMEGAMGTEAFF.

As to this clonotype: The junction does not match germline at one end; this may be a read error. The chain joins TRBV28 to TRBJ1-4; 7 positions agree with TRBD1. Germline CDR1 reads MDHEN; CDR2 reads SYDVKM. The CDR3 spans 13 residues. The DNA for the CDR3 is TGCGCCAGCAGGGGACAGAATTATGAAAAACTGTTTTTT. Its protein product is CASRGQNYEKLFF.

In this sample, this clonotype turned up many times. The chain carries TRBV5-1 and TRBJ2-5; TRBD2 is a possible D gene (6 bases). Germline V lookup: CDR1 SGHRS, CDR2 YFSETQ. The CDR3 is made up of 16 amino acids. Trimming took 0 bases from V and 4 from J, leaving 16 bases between them. The CDR3 loop is CASSLVAGLVGETQYF. CDR3 DNA sequence: TGCGCCAGCAGCTTGGTCGCGGGGCTGGTGGGAGAGACCCAGTACTTC.

There are many counts of this clonotype. The chain uses TRBV7-9 and TRBJ2-1, with a possible D match to TRBD1 (5 bases). Trimming removed 5 bases at V and 8 bases at J, with 10 bases between. Germline assignment: CDR1 SEHNR and CDR2 FQNEAQ (reference sequence). The CDR3 covers 12 residues. Here the CDR3 reads CASSQGWDEQFF. The DNA for the CDR3 is TGTGCCAGCAGCCAGGGTTGGGATGAGCAGTTCTTC.

The chain carries TRBV29-1 and TRBJ2-1; 8 bases map to TRBD2. V trimming: 0 bases; J trimming: 12 bases; junction bases outside the gene matches: 13. The CDR3 is 15 residues long. CDR1 is SQVTM and CDR2 is ANQGSEA in the germline V gene. Here the CDR3 DNA reads TGCAGCGTTGAAGATCCGTGGCGGGAGGCCCTTGGGCAGTTCTTC. Translated, it gives CSVEDPWREALGQFF.

In DNA form, the CDR3 reads TGTGCCAGCACCAAACAGGGAGGGTCCTACGAGCAGTACTTC. It codes for CASTKQGGSYEQYF. The chain couples TRBV6-5 to TRBJ2-7; D may be TRBD2 (7 bases). The length of the CDR3 is 14 residues. The ends were cut back, 7 bases at V and 1 base at J, with 14 bases in the middle. Germline-derived CDR1 and CDR2 are MNHEY and SVGAGI.

The chain employs TRBV19 and TRBJ1-4; TRBD1 is a possible D gene (5 bases). Trimming took 2 bases from V and 15 from J, leaving 16 bases between them. This CDR3 region has 13 residues. Germline CDR1 is LNHDA and CDR2 is SQIVND (reference sequence). CDR3: CASSIKAGGVVFF. CDR3 coding DNA: TGTGCCAGTAGTATAAAGGCTGGAGGGGTAGTGTTTTTT.

This chain joins TRBV29-1 and TRBJ1-1; no definite D call. There are 13 residues in the CDR3. V was pared by 3 bases and J by 1 base, with 9 bases between. Germline-derived CDR1 and CDR2 are SQVTM and ANQGSEA. The CDR3 DNA follows: TGCAGCGTTGATGGGCACGCGAACACTGAAGCTTTCTTT. Protein sequence: CSVDGHANTEAFF. Variable domain in full (rest from reference TRBV29-1 and TRBJ1-1): SAVISQKPSRDICQRGTSLTIQCQVDSQVTMMFWYRQQPGQSLTLIATANQGSEATYESGFVIDKFPISRPNLTFSTLTVSNMSPEDSSIYLCSVDGHANTEAFFGQGTRLTVV.

Concerning this clonotype itself: The limits of the CDR3 on the DNA are not certain, so only TCRdb's listed CDR3 is given. The CDR3 sequence: CASSQDRLRAGELFF. This chain uses TRBV4-3 with TRBJ2-2. Germline V gene data show CDR1 as LGHNA and CDR2 as YSLEER. The CDR3 spans 15 residues, counting both ends.